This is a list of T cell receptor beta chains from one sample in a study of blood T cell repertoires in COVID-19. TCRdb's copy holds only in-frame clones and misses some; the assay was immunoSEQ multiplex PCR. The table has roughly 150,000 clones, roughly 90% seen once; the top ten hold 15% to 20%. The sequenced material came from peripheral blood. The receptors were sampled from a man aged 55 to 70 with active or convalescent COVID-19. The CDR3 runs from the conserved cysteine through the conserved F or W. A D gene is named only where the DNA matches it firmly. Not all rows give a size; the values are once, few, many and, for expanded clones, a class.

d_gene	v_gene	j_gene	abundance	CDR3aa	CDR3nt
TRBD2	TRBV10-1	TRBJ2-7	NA	CASCESTRGTSGRASREQYF	TGCGCCAGCTGTGAGTCGACTCGGGGGACTAGCGGGAGGGCCTCCCGCGAGCAGTACTTC
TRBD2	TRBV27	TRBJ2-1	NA	CASSLSGRIPYNEQFF	TGTGCCAGCAGTTTATCCGGGAGGATCCCCTACAATGAGCAGTTCTTC
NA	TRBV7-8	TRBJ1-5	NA	CASSLGVMGQQGSWTQHF	TGTGCCAGCAGCTTAGGGGTCATGGGGCAACAGGGTTCGTGGACCCAGCATTTT
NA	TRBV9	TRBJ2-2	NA	CASSVRGSGELFF	TGTGCCAGCAGCGTACGAGGGTCCGGGGAGCTGTTTTTT
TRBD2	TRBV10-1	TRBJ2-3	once	CASSAAGVSTDTQYF	TGCGCCAGCAGTGCAGCGGGGGTGAGCACAGATACGCAGTATTTT
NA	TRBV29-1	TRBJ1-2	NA	CSVGTGISDYGYTF	TGCAGCGTTGGTACAGGGATTTCTGACTATGGCTACACCTTC
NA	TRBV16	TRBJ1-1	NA	CASSPTRNTEAFF	TGTGCCAGCAGCCCCACAAGAAACACTGAAGCTTTCTTT
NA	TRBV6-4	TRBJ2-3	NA	CASSDGAGDTQYF	TGTGCCAGCAGTGATGGAGCGGGAGATACGCAGTATTTT
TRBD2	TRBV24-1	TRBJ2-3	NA	CATSPSGAGMSTDTQYF	TGTGCCACCAGCCCCTCCGGAGCGGGGATGAGCACAGATACGCAGTATTTT
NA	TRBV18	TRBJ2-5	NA	CASSPLGPGGQETQYF	TGTGCCAGCTCACCACTCGGTCCCGGGGGGCAGGAGACCCAGTACTTC
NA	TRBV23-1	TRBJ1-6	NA	CASSQSEGSSYNSPLHF	TGCGCCAGCAGTCAATCGGAAGGGAGCTCCTATAATTCACCCCTCCACTTT
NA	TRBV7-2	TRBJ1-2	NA	CASSASGSYGYTF	TGTGCCAGCAGCGCCTCAGGTAGCTATGGCTACACCTTC
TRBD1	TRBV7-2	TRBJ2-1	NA	CASREGTGGRYNEQFF	TGTGCCAGCAGGGAAGGGACAGGGGGCCGGTACAATGAGCAGTTCTTC
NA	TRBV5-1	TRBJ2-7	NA	CASSPPGQRRGEQYF	TGCGCCAGCAGCCCACCGGGACAACGAAGGGGAGAGCAGTACTTC
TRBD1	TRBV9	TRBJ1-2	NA	CASSSRTGGADGYTF	TGTGCCAGCAGCTCCCGGACAGGGGGCGCGGATGGCTACACCTTC
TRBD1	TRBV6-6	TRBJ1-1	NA	CASSLFSGTGSTTEAFF	TGTGCCAGCAGTCTTTTCTCCGGGACAGGGTCGACCACTGAAGCTTTCTTT
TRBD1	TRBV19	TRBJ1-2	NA	CASTLSRDRGLWVYGYTF	TGTGCCAGTACTCTCTCCCGGGACAGGGGCCTCTGGGTCTATGGCTACACCTTC
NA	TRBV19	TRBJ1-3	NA	CASSNPPGDTIYF	TGTGCCAGTAGTAATCCCCCGGGGGACACCATATATTTT
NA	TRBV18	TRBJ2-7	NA	CASSLDSLLSYEQYF	TGTGCCAGCTCCTTGGACAGTCTACTCTCCTACGAGCAGTACTTC
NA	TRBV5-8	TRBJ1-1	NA	CASSLIPESEAFF	TGTGCCAGCAGCTTGATCCCCGAGTCTGAAGCTTTCTTT